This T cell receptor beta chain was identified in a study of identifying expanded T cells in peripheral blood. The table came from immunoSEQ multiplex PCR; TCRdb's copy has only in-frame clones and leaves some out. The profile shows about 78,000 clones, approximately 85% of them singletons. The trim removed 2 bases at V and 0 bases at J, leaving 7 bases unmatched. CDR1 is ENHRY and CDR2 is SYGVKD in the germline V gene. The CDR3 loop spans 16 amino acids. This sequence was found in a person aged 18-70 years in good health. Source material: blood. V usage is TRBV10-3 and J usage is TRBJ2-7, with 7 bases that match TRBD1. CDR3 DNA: TGTGCCATCAGTGAGATTCGGGGACAGAGCTCCTACGAGCAGTACTTC. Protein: CAISEIRGQSSYEQYF.